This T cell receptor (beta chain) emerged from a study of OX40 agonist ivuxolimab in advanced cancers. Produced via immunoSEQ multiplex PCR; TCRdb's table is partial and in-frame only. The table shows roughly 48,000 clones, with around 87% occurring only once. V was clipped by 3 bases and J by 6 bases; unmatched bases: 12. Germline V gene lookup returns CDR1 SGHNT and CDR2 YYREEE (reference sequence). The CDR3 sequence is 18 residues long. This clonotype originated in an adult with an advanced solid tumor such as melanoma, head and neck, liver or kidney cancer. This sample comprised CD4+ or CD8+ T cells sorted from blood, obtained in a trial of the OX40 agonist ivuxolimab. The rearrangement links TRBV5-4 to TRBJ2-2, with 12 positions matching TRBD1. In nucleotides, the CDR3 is TGTGCCAGCAGCTCCGCCCTTGGGACAGGGGGCGGGTCCGGGGAGCTGTTTTTT. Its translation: CASSSALGTGGGSGELFF.